The entry below gives a single T cell receptor (beta chain) sequence along with its context. Libraries were prepared by immunoSEQ multiplex PCR; TCRdb keeps only in-frame clonotypes and omits some of them. The sample gives more than 45,000 clones, approximately 83% of which show up once; about 10% is in the top ten. Described time point: peripheral blood 6 weeks after treatment start. The data are from a study of PD-L1 blockade in urothelial cancer. Study background: Analyses used blood from 3 weeks (second dose) and 6 weeks after treatment start.

The sample consisted of PBMCs, taken around atezolizumab (anti-PD-L1) treatment. This clonotype was sampled from a man in his sixties with urothelial cancer.

The CDR3 is CASSQQTGGLGEQYF. DNA for the CDR3: TGCGCCAGCAGCCAGCAGACAGGGGGTTTAGGCGAGCAGTACTTC. This chain links TRBV4-3 with TRBJ2-7; TRBD1 aligns across 9 bases. V lost 3 bases and J lost 6; bases outside the gene matches: 9. From germline, CDR1 is LGHNA and CDR2 YSLEER. CDR3 size: 15 residues.